This is a list of T cell receptor beta chains from one sample in a study of cytomegalovirus exposure and HLA in healthy donors. The protocol was immunoSEQ multiplex PCR, while the TCRdb copy is restricted to in-frame clones and leaves out a portion. This sample carries about 200,000 clones, approximately 78% of them seen once, and the ten largest clones take around 4%. Sequenced sample: PBMCs. Receptor source: a male donor in good health and CMV-seronegative. Both conserved end residues are part of each CDR3. The order of the fields is clone size, V gene, D gene, J gene, CDR3 DNA, CDR3 protein. The D gene is left open where the match is weak. Only some rows state a clone size, as once, few, many or a class for expanded clones.

clone size: .
V gene: TRBV7-8
D gene: TRBD2
J gene: TRBJ2-7
CDR3 DNA: TGTGCCAGCAGCTTAGTACTAGCGGGAGTCCGCGAGCAGTACTTC
CDR3 protein: CASSLVLAGVREQYF

clone size: .
V gene: TRBV5-1
D gene: .
J gene: TRBJ2-3
CDR3 DNA: TGCGCCAGCAGCTTAGCTGGCACAGATACGCAGTATTTT
CDR3 protein: CASSLAGTDTQYF

clone size: once
V gene: TRBV7-8
D gene: TRBD1
J gene: TRBJ2-7
CDR3 DNA: TGTGCCAGCAGCACTGGGACAGCCTACGAGCAGTACTTC
CDR3 protein: CASSTGTAYEQYF

clone size: .
V gene: TRBV4-1
D gene: TRBD1
J gene: TRBJ2-5
CDR3 DNA: TGCGCCAGCAGCCAGCCCCAAAGCGGACAGGGGGCTCGGGAGACCCAGTACTTC
CDR3 protein: CASSQPQSGQGARETQYF

clone size: .
V gene: TRBV11-1
D gene: .
J gene: TRBJ2-4
CDR3 DNA: TGTGCCAGCAGCTTAAGCGTCGGACAGCTAGCCAAAAACATTCAGTACTTC
CDR3 protein: CASSLSVGQLAKNIQYF

clone size: .
V gene: TRBV27
D gene: .
J gene: TRBJ1-4
CDR3 DNA: TGTGCCAGCAGTGGGGCAGCCGTGAGCGAAAAACTGTTTTTT
CDR3 protein: CASSGAAVSEKLFF

clone size: .
V gene: TRBV5-4
D gene: .
J gene: TRBJ2-7
CDR3 DNA: TGTGCCAGCAGGTGGAGCGGAACCTACGAGCAGTACTTC
CDR3 protein: CASRWSGTYEQYF

clone size: few
V gene: TRBV6-5
D gene: .
J gene: TRBJ2-7
CDR3 DNA: TGTGCCAGCAGTTACTCGGACGGGAGCTCCTACGAGCAGTACTTC
CDR3 protein: CASSYSDGSSYEQYF

clone size: .
V gene: TRBV19
D gene: TRBD2
J gene: TRBJ2-7
CDR3 DNA: TGTGCCAGGGTCGAACTAGCGGGAGTTCCCCTCTCCTACGAGCAGTACTTC
CDR3 protein: CARVELAGVPLSYEQYF

clone size: few
V gene: TRBV15
D gene: TRBD2
J gene: TRBJ2-5
CDR3 DNA: TGTGCCACCAGCGGGGGGCGACTAGCGGGAGAGGAGACCCAGTACTTC
CDR3 protein: CATSGGRLAGEETQYF

clone size: .
V gene: TRBV5-1
D gene: TRBD2
J gene: TRBJ2-2
CDR3 DNA: TGCGCCAGCAAACCCGTTAGCGGGAGTCCCGGGGAGCTGTTTTTT
CDR3 protein: CASKPVSGSPGELFF

clone size: once
V gene: TRBV28
D gene: .
J gene: TRBJ2-6
CDR3 DNA: TGTGCCAGCACTTTTCGGGGCTCTGGGGCCAACGTCCTGACTTTC
CDR3 protein: CASTFRGSGANVLTF

clone size: .
V gene: TRBV6-5
D gene: TRBD2
J gene: TRBJ2-1
CDR3 DNA: TGTGCCAGCGGTCGAGCGGGAGCTTCGGATGAGCAGTTCTTC
CDR3 protein: CASGRAGASDEQFF

clone size: .
V gene: TRBV7-9
D gene: TRBD2
J gene: TRBJ2-1
CDR3 DNA: TGTGCCAGCAGCTTAGGGGGGGGGACCCCAGCGCATGAGCAGTTCTTC
CDR3 protein: CASSLGGGTPAHEQFF

clone size: few
V gene: TRBV7-3
D gene: .
J gene: TRBJ2-7
CDR3 DNA: TGTGCCAGCAGCTCACAGGGTTACGAGCAGTACTTC
CDR3 protein: CASSSQGYEQYF

clone size: .
V gene: TRBV28
D gene: .
J gene: TRBJ2-7
CDR3 DNA: TGTGCCAGCAGTTTAGCAGGGCCAGGCTACGAGCAGTACTTC
CDR3 protein: CASSLAGPGYEQYF

clone size: .
V gene: TRBV9
D gene: TRBD1
J gene: TRBJ1-1
CDR3 DNA: TGTGCCAGCAGCACCCCGGACAGGCCGAACACTGAAGCTTTCTTT
CDR3 protein: CASSTPDRPNTEAFF

clone size: .
V gene: TRBV28
D gene: .
J gene: TRBJ2-1
CDR3 DNA: TGTGCCAGCAGCTCGGGGGACGGAAGAAAAACGAAGGAGCAGTTCTTC
CDR3 protein: CASSSGDGRKTKEQFF

clone size: .
V gene: TRBV29-1
D gene: .
J gene: TRBJ1-1
CDR3 DNA: TGCAGCGGCAGGAAAGGTTCTCCTGAAGCTTTCTTT
CDR3 protein: CSGRKGSPEAFF

clone size: .
V gene: TRBV7-9
D gene: .
J gene: TRBJ2-1
CDR3 DNA: TGTGCCAGCACCGAATCCCTTTGGTTTTCTCACAGTGAGCAGTTCTTC
CDR3 protein: CASTESLWFSHSEQFF

clone size: .
V gene: TRBV5-5
D gene: TRBD1
J gene: TRBJ1-2
CDR3 DNA: TGTGCCAGCAGCTTGGTTGGACAGGAGAGTGGCTACACCTTC
CDR3 protein: CASSLVGQESGYTF

clone size: .
V gene: TRBV18
D gene: .
J gene: TRBJ1-5
CDR3 DNA: TGTGCCAGCTCATTAGACCGGACAGACAATCAGCCCCAGCATTTT
CDR3 protein: CASSLDRTDNQPQHF

clone size: few
V gene: TRBV19
D gene: .
J gene: TRBJ2-7
CDR3 DNA: TGTGCCAGTAGTTCACGGGACACTAGAGGCTACGAGCAGTACTTC
CDR3 protein: CASSSRDTRGYEQYF

clone size: .
V gene: TRBV25-1
D gene: TRBD1
J gene: TRBJ2-2
CDR3 DNA: TGTGCCAGCAGTGGGGCCAGACAGGGGGGATCGTTCAGGGAGCTGTTTTTT
CDR3 protein: CASSGARQGGSFRELFF

clone size: .
V gene: TRBV5-4
D gene: TRBD1
J gene: TRBJ2-7
CDR3 DNA: TGTGCCAGCAGCTCTTGGACAGGGGGAAACGAGCAGTACTTC
CDR3 protein: CASSSWTGGNEQYF

clone size: .
V gene: TRBV5-1
D gene: TRBD2
J gene: TRBJ2-5
CDR3 DNA: TGCGCCAGCAGCCTGATAGCGGGAGCAGAGACCCAGTACTTC
CDR3 protein: CASSLIAGAETQYF

clone size: .
V gene: TRBV4-1
D gene: .
J gene: TRBJ2-7
CDR3 DNA: TGCGCCAGCAGCCAAGTATCCCCAGCGGGCGGGCAAACCTACGAGCAGTACTTC
CDR3 protein: CASSQVSPAGGQTYEQYF

clone size: .
V gene: TRBV12-5
D gene: .
J gene: TRBJ1-1
CDR3 DNA: TGTGCTAGTGGTTTTACTCATGAAGCTTTCTTT
CDR3 protein: CASGFTHEAFF

clone size: .
V gene: TRBV6-1
D gene: .
J gene: TRBJ1-2
CDR3 DNA: TGTGCCAGCAGGTTGACAGTTAACTATGGCTACACCTTC
CDR3 protein: CASRLTVNYGYTF

clone size: .
V gene: TRBV18
D gene: TRBD2
J gene: TRBJ2-3
CDR3 DNA: TGTGCCAGCTCACCACAAGCGGGAGGGCCCGGCACAGATACGCAGTATTTT
CDR3 protein: CASSPQAGGPGTDTQYF

clone size: .
V gene: TRBV28
D gene: .
J gene: TRBJ1-3
CDR3 DNA: TGTGCCAGCGGCGACACGTTAACTGGAAACACCATATATTTT
CDR3 protein: CASGDTLTGNTIYF

clone size: .
V gene: TRBV29-1
D gene: .
J gene: TRBJ1-2
CDR3 DNA: TGCAGCACTCGACAGAACCTCTATGGCTACACCTTC
CDR3 protein: CSTRQNLYGYTF

clone size: .
V gene: TRBV6-6
D gene: .
J gene: TRBJ2-2
CDR3 DNA: TGTGCCAGCAGCTCGAAACAGGTAGTGAACACCGGGGAGCTGTTTTTT
CDR3 protein: CASSSKQVVNTGELFF

clone size: few
V gene: TRBV4-1
D gene: .
J gene: TRBJ2-3
CDR3 DNA: TGCGCCAGCAGCCAGAGCGGTTCTTTTAGCACAGATACGCAGTATTTT
CDR3 protein: CASSQSGSFSTDTQYF

clone size: .
V gene: TRBV28
D gene: .
J gene: TRBJ1-6
CDR3 DNA: TGTGCCAGCAGTTCCCTTCGGCCAGGCATCAATTCACCCCTCCACTTT
CDR3 protein: CASSSLRPGINSPLHF

clone size: .
V gene: TRBV6-6
D gene: .
J gene: TRBJ2-5
CDR3 DNA: TGTGCCAGCCTCACGTGGAGGGCGGACCACCAAGAGACCCAGTACTTC
CDR3 protein: CASLTWRADHQETQYF

clone size: .
V gene: TRBV6-1
D gene: TRBD1
J gene: TRBJ1-4
CDR3 DNA: TGTGCCAGCAGTGATCAACAGGGGACTAATGAAAAACTGTTTTTT
CDR3 protein: CASSDQQGTNEKLFF

clone size: few
V gene: TRBV4-2
D gene: .
J gene: TRBJ1-5
CDR3 DNA: TGTGCCAGCAGCCAAGATCTAAATCAGCCCCAGCATTTT
CDR3 protein: CASSQDLNQPQHF

clone size: .
V gene: TRBV6-5
D gene: .
J gene: TRBJ2-7
CDR3 DNA: TGTGCCAGCAGTTACGACAGAACCTACGAGCAGTACTTC
CDR3 protein: CASSYDRTYEQYF

clone size: few
V gene: TRBV5-6
D gene: TRBD1
J gene: TRBJ1-1
CDR3 DNA: TGTGCCAGCAGCGGACCTGAGGGGGCTGGCACTGAAGCTTTCTTT
CDR3 protein: CASSGPEGAGTEAFF

clone size: .
V gene: TRBV19
D gene: .
J gene: TRBJ1-5
CDR3 DNA: TGTGCCAGTAGACAGGCGAGCAATCAGCCCCAGCATTTT
CDR3 protein: CASRQASNQPQHF

clone size: .
V gene: TRBV20-1
D gene: .
J gene: TRBJ2-7
CDR3 DNA: TGCAGTGCGTACAAGTACGAGCAGTACTTC
CDR3 protein: CSAYKYEQYF

clone size: .
V gene: TRBV14
D gene: .
J gene: TRBJ2-7
CDR3 DNA: TGTGCCAGCAGCCGCTCAGGACTACATGTCTCCTACGAGCAGTACTTC
CDR3 protein: CASSRSGLHVSYEQYF